These T cell receptor beta chains were read from a single sample in a study of T cell repertoires in aging, cancer and after chemotherapy. Each CDR3 protein gets one entry after TCRdb re-called the multiplex PCR reads with MiXCR. The data contain approximately 12,000 distinct CDR3 sequences, roughly 26% of them seen just once; the ten biggest clones take up about 3%. The sequenced sample consisted of blood. These receptors all come from a human donor in good health. The CDR3 runs from the conserved cysteine through the conserved F or W. D genes are given only for firm matches. Expanded clones get a size class; other rows say once, few or many, or leave the size out.

>TRBV4-2|TRBD2|TRBJ2-3|NA
TGTGCCAGCAGCCAAGACTCACAACTAGCGGGGGGTACAGATACGCAGTATTTT
CASSQDSQLAGGTDTQYF
>TRBV6-4|NA|TRBJ1-5|few
TGTGCCAGCAGTGCCACGACAGACTCCAATCAGCCCCAGCATTTT
CASSATTDSNQPQHF
>TRBV2|NA|TRBJ1-2|NA
TGTGCCAGCAGTGAGGCAGAAGGTAACTATGGCTACACCTTC
CASSEAEGNYGYTF
>TRBV29-1|NA|TRBJ2-7|medium-sized
TGCAGCGTTCTCCGGGGCCCGTATTACGAGCAGTACTTC
CSVLRGPYYEQYF
>TRBV28|NA|TRBJ1-5|NA
TGTGCCAGCAGTCCCACTCACAGGGATATTCAGCCCCAGCATTTT
CASSPTHRDIQPQHF
>TRBV7-9|TRBD1|TRBJ1-2|NA
TGTGCCAGCAGCCCACGGGACAGGAGCTGTTTTGGCTACACCTTC
CASSPRDRSCFGYTF
>TRBV28|TRBD1|TRBJ2-3|few
TGTGCCAGCAGTCACGGGACAGGGTCTAGCACAGATACGCAGTATTTT
CASSHGTGSSTDTQYF
>TRBV20-1|NA|TRBJ2-7|NA
TGCAGCAGAGTCAGGGAATGCTCCTACGAGCAGTACTTC
CSRVRECSYEQYF
>TRBV10-3|NA|TRBJ1-3|NA
TGTGCCATCAGTGAGTCGGGTAGCCTGAGCTCTGGAAACACCATATATTTT
CAISESGSLSSGNTIYF
>TRBV19|TRBD1|TRBJ1-1|medium-sized
TGTGCCAGTACCCTGACAGGGATGAACACTGAAGCTTTCTTT
CASTLTGMNTEAFF
>TRBV7-9|NA|TRBJ2-1|medium-sized
TGTGCCAGCAGCCACGGAACCGCGGGGCCTGAGCAGTTCTTC
CASSHGTAGPEQFF
>TRBV11-3|TRBD1|TRBJ1-1|NA
TGTGCCAGCAGCTTAGATCAAGGGGGCAAGAACACTGAAGCTTTCTTT
CASSLDQGGKNTEAFF
>TRBV20-1|NA|TRBJ1-4|NA
TGCAGTGTCCCCGGAGGCGCGGGTGAAAAACTGTTTTTT
CSVPGGAGEKLFF
>TRBV20-1|NA|TRBJ1-5|NA
TGCAGTGCTAGAGATCCCAAGAAGGGAAATCAGCCCCAGCATTTT
CSARDPKKGNQPQHF
>TRBV24-1|NA|TRBJ2-7|medium-sized
TGTGCCACCAGTGACCCAAACAGGGACGAGCAGTACTTC
CATSDPNRDEQYF
>TRBV5-1|TRBD1|TRBJ1-1|few
TGCGCCAGCAGCTACCAGGGGGCGGAAACTGAAGCTTTCTTT
CASSYQGAETEAFF
>TRBV5-4|NA|TRBJ1-2|NA
TGTGCCAGCAGCTTTGAAAGGGGAAGGGACTATGGCTACACCTTC
CASSFERGRDYGYTF
>TRBV20-1|TRBD2|TRBJ2-3|NA
TGCAGTGCCGACGGGGGGGGCGGGGGGGGGCCAGATACGCAGTATTTT
CSADGGGGGGPDTQYF
>TRBV5-1|TRBD1|TRBJ1-3|NA
TGCGCCAGCAGCTTGGCGGTGACAGGGAGTCTCGGAAACACCATATATTTT
CASSLAVTGSLGNTIYF
>TRBV20-1|NA|TRBJ1-4|medium-sized
TGCAGTGCCACAGGACCTCGGAGTGAAAAACTGTTTTTT
CSATGPRSEKLFF
>TRBV20-1|NA|TRBJ1-5|NA
TGCAGTGCACTAGGCGGCGGCAATAGCAATCAGCCCCAGCATTTT
CSALGGGNSNQPQHF
>TRBV12-3/TRBV12-4|TRBD1|TRBJ2-1|few
TGTGCCAGCTCCCGACAGGGACACACCTACAATGAGCAGTTCTTC
CASSRQGHTYNEQFF
>TRBV6-1|TRBD1|TRBJ2-5|NA
TGTGCCAGCATTAGGAGACGCCGGACAGGGGGGGTCCAAGAGACCCAGTACTTC
CASIRRRRTGGVQETQYF
>TRBV18|NA|TRBJ2-5|few
TGTGCCAGCTCAGATCGACAGGGAGGAAAGACCCAGTACTTC
CASSDRQGGKTQYF
>TRBV5-1|NA|TRBJ2-5|NA
TGCGCCAGCAGGCCCGGGACACAATTGGCAGAGACCCAGTACTTC
CASRPGTQLAETQYF
>TRBV30|NA|TRBJ1-3|medium-sized
NA
CAWGTGTTAWGLYF
>TRBV6-1|TRBD1|TRBJ1-5|few
TGTGCCAGCAACCCGACAGGGAATCAGCCCCAGCATTTT
CASNPTGNQPQHF
>TRBV19|NA|TRBJ1-3|medium-sized
TGTGCCAGTAGTATGATACAATCCTCTGGAAACACCATATATTTT
CASSMIQSSGNTIYF
>TRBV6-5|NA|TRBJ1-2|NA
TGTGCCAGCAGCCTAATATACGGGACGGAATATGTCTACACCTTC
CASSLIYGTEYVYTF
>TRBV20-1|NA|TRBJ2-1|few
TGCAGTGCCCCGCTCCGGGCCCGTGGGGGGAATGAGCAGTTCTTC
CSAPLRARGGNEQFF
>TRBV20-1|NA|TRBJ1-5|NA
TGCAGTGCTAGAGATGGGGGACAAGTCAATCAGCCCCAGCATTTT
CSARDGGQVNQPQHF
>TRBV6-5|NA|TRBJ2-1|medium-sized
TGTGCCAGCAGTTTTGCTAGTTACAATGAGCAGTTCTTC
CASSFASYNEQFF
>TRBV5-5|NA|TRBJ1-3|medium-sized
TGTGCCAGCAGCTTGTGGGCCGCCAACTCTGGAAACACCATATATTTT
CASSLWAANSGNTIYF
>TRBV7-9|NA|TRBJ2-3|few
TGTGCCAGCAGCTTAGGGGGAGGGGGAAACACAGATACGCAGTATTTT
CASSLGGGGNTDTQYF
>TRBV10-3|NA|TRBJ1-3|NA
TGTGCCATCAGGACAACAGGTACCTCTGGAAACACCATATATTTT
CAIRTTGTSGNTIYF
>TRBV5-1|NA|TRBJ1-6|NA
TGCGCCAGCAGCTTGGCGCTCGGCAGGAATTCACCCCTCCACTTT
CASSLALGRNSPLHF
>TRBV19|NA|TRBJ2-2|NA
TGTGCCAGCGGAGAGCAGTCGGGGTACACCGGGGAGCTGTTTTTT
CASGEQSGYTGELFF
>TRBV19|NA|TRBJ2-7|medium-sized
TGTGCCAGTAGTTATGACAACTACGAGCAGTACTTC
CASSYDNYEQYF
>TRBV20-1|NA|TRBJ1-1|NA
TGCAGTGCTAGAGATTTCCAGGAGGGCTGGGGGGCTTTCTTT
CSARDFQEGWGAFF
>TRBV19|NA|TRBJ2-5|medium-sized
TGTGCCAGTAGTATGGCCAGAGGAGAGACCCAGTACTTC
CASSMARGETQYF
>TRBV6-5|NA|TRBJ2-3|NA
TGTGCCAGCAGTTACGGGGGGGGGGCCAGCACAGATACGCAGTATTTT
CASSYGGGASTDTQYF
>TRBV27|NA|TRBJ2-3|medium-sized
TGTGCCAGCAGTTTAGGCTACACAGATACGCAGTATTTT
CASSLGYTDTQYF
>TRBV24-1|TRBD1|TRBJ1-2|NA
TGTGCCACCAGTGAGGGAACGACAGGGGGTTTTGGCTACACCTTC
CATSEGTTGGFGYTF
>TRBV24-1|NA|TRBJ2-5|NA
TGTGCCACCAGTGATCGGAGGGTTAGGGAGACCCAGTACTTC
CATSDRRVRETQYF
>TRBV20-1|TRBD1|TRBJ1-2|once
TGCAGTAAGCGCCACTTACAGGGGACCTATGGCTACACCTTC
CSKRHLQGTYGYTF
>TRBV27|NA|TRBJ2-6|medium-sized
TGTGCCAGCACGGAGGATCACTCTGGGGCCAACGTCCTGACTTTC
CASTEDHSGANVLTF
>TRBV6-5|TRBD2|TRBJ2-2|NA
TGTGCCAGCAGCCAAGAGATAAGCGGGGGGAACACCGGGGAGCTGTTTTTT
CASSQEISGGNTGELFF
>TRBV5-6|TRBD1|TRBJ1-4|NA
TGTGCCAGCAGCTCATATCCGGGGACAGAAGAAAAACTGTTTTTT
CASSSYPGTEEKLFF